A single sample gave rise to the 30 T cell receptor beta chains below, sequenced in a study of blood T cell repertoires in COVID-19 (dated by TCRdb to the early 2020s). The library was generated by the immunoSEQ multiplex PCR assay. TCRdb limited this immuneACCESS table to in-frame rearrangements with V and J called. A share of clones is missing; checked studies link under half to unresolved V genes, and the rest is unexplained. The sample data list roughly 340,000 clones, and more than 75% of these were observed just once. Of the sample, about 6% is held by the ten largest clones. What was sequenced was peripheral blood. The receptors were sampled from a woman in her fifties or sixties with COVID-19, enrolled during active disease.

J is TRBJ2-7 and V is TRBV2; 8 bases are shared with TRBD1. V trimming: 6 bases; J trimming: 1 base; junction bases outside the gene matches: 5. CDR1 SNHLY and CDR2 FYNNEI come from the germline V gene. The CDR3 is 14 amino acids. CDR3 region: CASSTRQGSYEQYF. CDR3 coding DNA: TGTGCCAGCAGCACTCGACAGGGGTCCTACGAGCAGTACTTC.

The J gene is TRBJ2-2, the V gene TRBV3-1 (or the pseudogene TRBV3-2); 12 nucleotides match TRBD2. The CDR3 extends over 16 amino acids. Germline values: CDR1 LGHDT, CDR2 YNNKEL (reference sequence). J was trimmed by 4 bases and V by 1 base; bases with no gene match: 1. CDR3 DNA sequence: TGTGCCAGCAGCCAAGCTAGCGGGAGGGCCACCGGGGAGCTGTTTTTT. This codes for CASSQASGRATGELFF.

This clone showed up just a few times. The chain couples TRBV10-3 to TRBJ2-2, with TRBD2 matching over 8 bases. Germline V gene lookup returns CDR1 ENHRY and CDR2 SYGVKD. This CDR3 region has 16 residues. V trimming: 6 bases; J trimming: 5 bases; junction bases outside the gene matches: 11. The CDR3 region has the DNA TGTGCCATCAGGGGTAGCGGGGCCACGGGGACCGGGGAGCTGTTTTTT. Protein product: CAIRGSGATGTGELFF.

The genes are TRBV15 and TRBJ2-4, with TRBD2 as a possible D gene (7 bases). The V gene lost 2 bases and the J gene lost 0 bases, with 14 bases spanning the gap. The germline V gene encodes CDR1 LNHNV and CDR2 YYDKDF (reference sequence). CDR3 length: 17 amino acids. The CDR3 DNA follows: TGTGCCACCAGCAGATCCTCAGGGGAGGGAGCCAAAAACATTCAGTACTTC. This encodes CATSRSSGEGAKNIQYF.

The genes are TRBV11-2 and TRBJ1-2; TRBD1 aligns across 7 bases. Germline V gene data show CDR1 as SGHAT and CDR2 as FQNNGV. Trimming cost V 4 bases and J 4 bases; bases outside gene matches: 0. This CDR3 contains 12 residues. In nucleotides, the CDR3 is TGTGCCAGCAGCTGGGACAGCTATGGCTACACCTTC. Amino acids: CASSWDSYGYTF.

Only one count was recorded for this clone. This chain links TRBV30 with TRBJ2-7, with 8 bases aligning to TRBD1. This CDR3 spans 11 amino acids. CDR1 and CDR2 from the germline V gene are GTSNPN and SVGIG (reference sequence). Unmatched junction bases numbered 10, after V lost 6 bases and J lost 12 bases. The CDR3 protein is CACEGQANPYF. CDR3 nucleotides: TGTGCCTGCGAGGGACAGGCAAATCCGTACTTC.

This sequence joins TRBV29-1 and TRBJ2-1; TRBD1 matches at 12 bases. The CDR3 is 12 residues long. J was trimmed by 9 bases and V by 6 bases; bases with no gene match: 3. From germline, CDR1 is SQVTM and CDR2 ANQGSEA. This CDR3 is CSVRDRGPEQFF. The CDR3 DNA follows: TGCAGCGTCCGGGACAGGGGGCCTGAGCAGTTCTTC.

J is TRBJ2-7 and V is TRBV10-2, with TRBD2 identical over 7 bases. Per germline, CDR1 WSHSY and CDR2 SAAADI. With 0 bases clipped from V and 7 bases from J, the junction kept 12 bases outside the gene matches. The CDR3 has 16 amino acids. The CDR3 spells CASSESPGLVGYEQYF. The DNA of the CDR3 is TGCGCCAGCAGTGAGTCCCCCGGACTAGTCGGATATGAGCAGTACTTC.

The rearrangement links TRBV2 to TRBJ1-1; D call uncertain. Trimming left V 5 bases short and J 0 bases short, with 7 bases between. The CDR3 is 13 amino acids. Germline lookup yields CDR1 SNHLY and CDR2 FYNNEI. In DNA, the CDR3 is TGTGCCAGCAGTCCTAACCTGAACACTGAAGCTTTCTTT. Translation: CASSPNLNTEAFF.

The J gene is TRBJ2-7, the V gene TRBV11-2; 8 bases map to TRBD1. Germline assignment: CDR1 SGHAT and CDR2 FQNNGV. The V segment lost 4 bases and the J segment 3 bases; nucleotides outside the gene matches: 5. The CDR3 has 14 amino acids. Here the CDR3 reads CASSSGQGSYEQYF. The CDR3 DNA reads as TGTGCCAGCAGCTCAGGACAGGGCAGCTACGAGCAGTACTTC.

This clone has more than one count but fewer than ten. The CDR3 loop reads CASSSYPGQGVVYEQYF. CDR3 nucleotides: TGTGCCAGCAGCTCGTACCCGGGACAGGGGGTAGTCTACGAGCAGTACTTC. The V call is TRBV5-8, the J call TRBJ2-7, with 11 positions matching TRBD1. The CDR3 has 17 amino acids. In germline, CDR1 is SGHTS, CDR2 YDEGEE. V was clipped by 3 bases and J by 3 bases; unmatched bases: 11.

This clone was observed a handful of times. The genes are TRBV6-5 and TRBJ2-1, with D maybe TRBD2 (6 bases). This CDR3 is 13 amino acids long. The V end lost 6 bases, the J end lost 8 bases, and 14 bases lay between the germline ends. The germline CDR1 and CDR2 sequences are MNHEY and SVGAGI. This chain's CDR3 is CASSETSGDEQFF. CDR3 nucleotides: TGTGCCAGCAGCGAGACTAGTGGCGATGAGCAGTTCTTC.

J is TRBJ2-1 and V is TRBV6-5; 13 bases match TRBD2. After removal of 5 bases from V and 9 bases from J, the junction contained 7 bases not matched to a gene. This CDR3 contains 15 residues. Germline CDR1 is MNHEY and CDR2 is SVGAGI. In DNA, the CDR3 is TGTGCCAGCAGTCAGACTAGCGGGAGGTCCCCTGAGCAGTTCTTC. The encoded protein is CASSQTSGRSPEQFF.

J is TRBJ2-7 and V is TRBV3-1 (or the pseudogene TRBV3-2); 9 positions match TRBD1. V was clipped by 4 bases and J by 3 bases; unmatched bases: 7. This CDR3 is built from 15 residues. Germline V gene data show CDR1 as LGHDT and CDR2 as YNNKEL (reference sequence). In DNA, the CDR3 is TGTGCCAGCAGCCCGGGGACAGGGTATCTCTACGAGCAGTACTTC. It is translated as CASSPGTGYLYEQYF.

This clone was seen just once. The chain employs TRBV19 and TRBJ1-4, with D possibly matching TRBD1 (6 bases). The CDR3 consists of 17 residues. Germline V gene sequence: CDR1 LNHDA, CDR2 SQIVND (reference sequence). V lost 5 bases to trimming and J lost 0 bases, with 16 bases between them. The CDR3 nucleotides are TGTGCCAGTAGTCCCACAGGGAACTCCGCAACTAATGAAAAACTGTTTTTT. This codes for CASSPTGNSATNEKLFF.

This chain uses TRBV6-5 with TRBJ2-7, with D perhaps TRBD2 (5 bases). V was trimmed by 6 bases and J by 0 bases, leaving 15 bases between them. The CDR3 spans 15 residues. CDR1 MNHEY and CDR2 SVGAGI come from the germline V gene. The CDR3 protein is CASRPWEPTSYEQYF. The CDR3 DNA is TGTGCCAGCAGGCCCTGGGAGCCTACCTCCTACGAGCAGTACTTC.

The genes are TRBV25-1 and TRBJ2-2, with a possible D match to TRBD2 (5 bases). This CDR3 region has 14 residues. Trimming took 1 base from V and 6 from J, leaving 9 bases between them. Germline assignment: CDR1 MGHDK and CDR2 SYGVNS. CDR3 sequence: CASSEFGVSGELFF. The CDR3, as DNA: TGTGCCAGCAGTGAATTCGGGGTGTCCGGGGAGCTGTTTTTT.

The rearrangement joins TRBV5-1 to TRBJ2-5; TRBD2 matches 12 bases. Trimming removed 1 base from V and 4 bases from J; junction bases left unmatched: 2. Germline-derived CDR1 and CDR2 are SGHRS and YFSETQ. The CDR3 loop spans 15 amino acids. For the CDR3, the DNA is TGCGCCAGCAGCTTGCCTAGCGGGAGGGCAGAGACCCAGTACTTC. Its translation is CASSLPSGRAETQYF.

CDR3 residues: CASSGRLAGGTDTQYF. In nucleotides, the CDR3 is TGTGCCAGCAGCGGCAGACTAGCGGGAGGGACAGATACGCAGTATTTT. V is TRBV5-6 and J is TRBJ2-3; 14 bases align to TRBD2. V lost 4 bases to trimming and J lost 3 bases; unmatched junction nucleotides: 4. CDR3 length equals 16 residues. Germline CDR1 and CDR2: SGHDT and YYEEEE.

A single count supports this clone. Written as DNA, the CDR3 is TGTGCCAGCAGTGTCCAGGGGAACCCGCCAAACTATGGCTACACCTTC. It is translated as CASSVQGNPPNYGYTF. This rearrangement joins TRBV25-1 to TRBJ1-2, with D possibly being TRBD1 (6 bases). Germline V CDR1 and CDR2: MGHDK, SYGVNS. This CDR3 has 16 residues. Between the trimmed V and J ends, which lost 4 bases and 2 bases, there was a span of 17 bases.

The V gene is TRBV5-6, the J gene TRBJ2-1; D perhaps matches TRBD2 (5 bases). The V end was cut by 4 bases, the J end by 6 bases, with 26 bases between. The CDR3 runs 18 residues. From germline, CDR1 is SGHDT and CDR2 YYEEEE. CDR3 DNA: TGTGCCAGCAGCAAGGACCTAGCAACCCCTATTTTAGGCAATGAGCAGTTCTTC. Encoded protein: CASSKDLATPILGNEQFF. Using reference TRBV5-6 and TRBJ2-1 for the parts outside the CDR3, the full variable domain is DAGVTQSPTHLIKTRGQQVTLRCSPKSGHDTVSWYQQALGQGPQFIFQYYEEEERQRGNFPDRFSGHQFPNYSSELNVNALLLGDSALYLCASSKDLATPILGNEQFFGPGTRLTVL.

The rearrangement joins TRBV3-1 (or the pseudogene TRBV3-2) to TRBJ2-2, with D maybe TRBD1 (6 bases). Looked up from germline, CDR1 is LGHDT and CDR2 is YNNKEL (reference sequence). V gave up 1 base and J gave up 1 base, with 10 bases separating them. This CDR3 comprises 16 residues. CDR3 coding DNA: TGTGCCAGCAGCCAAGGCCTGACAGGGAACACCGGGGAGCTGTTTTTT. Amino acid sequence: CASSQGLTGNTGELFF.

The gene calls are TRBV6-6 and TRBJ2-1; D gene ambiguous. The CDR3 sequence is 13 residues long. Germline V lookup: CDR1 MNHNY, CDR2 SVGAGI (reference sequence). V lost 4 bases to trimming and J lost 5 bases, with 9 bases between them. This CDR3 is CASSSARDNEQFF. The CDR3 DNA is TGTGCCAGCAGTTCGGCTAGAGACAATGAGCAGTTCTTC.

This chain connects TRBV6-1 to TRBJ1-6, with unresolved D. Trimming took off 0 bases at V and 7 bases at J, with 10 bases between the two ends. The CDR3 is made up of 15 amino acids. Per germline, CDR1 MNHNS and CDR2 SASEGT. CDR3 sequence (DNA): TGTGCCAGCAGTGAAGCACTGTGGGCCAATTCACCCCTCCACTTT. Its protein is CASSEALWANSPLHF.

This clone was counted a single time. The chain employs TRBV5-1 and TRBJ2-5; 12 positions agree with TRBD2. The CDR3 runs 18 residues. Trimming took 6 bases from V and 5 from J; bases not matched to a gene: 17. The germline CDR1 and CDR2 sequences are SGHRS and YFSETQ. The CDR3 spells CASIRTSGISFGTETQYF. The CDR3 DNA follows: TGCGCCAGCATCCGGACTAGCGGGATTTCTTTCGGAACGGAGACCCAGTACTTC.

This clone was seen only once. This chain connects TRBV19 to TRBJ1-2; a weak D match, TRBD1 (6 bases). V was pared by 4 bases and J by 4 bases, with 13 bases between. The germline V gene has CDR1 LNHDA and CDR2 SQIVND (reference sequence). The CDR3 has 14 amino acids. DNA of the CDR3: TGTGCCAGTAGTACCCTAGACAGGAGCTATGGCTACACCTTC. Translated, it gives CASSTLDRSYGYTF.

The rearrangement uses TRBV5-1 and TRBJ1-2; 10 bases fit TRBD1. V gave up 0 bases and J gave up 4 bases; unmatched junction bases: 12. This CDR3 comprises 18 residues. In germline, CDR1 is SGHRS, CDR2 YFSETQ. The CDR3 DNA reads TGCGCCAGCAGCTTGGGTGCCCCGGGACAGGGGTCATTCTATGGCTACACCTTC. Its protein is CASSLGAPGQGSFYGYTF.

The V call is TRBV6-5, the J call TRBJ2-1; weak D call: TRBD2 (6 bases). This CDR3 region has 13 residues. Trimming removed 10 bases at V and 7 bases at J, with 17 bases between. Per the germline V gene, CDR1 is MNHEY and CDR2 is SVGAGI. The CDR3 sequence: CATTLTSGNEQFF. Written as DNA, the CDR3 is TGTGCCACAACCCTCACCAGCGGGAATGAGCAGTTCTTC.

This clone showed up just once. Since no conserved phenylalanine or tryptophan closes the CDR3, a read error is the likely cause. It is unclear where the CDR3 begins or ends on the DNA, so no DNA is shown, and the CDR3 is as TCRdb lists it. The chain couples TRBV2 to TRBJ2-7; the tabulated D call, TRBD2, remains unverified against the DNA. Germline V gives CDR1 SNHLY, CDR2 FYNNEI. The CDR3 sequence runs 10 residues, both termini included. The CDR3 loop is CASSEANVWS.

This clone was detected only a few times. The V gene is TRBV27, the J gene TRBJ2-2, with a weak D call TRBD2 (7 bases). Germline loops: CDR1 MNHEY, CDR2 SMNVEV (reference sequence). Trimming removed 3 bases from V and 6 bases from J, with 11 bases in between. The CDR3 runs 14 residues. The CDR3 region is CASSLAGASGELFF. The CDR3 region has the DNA TGTGCCAGCAGTTTGGCGGGGGCATCCGGGGAGCTGTTTTTT.